These T cell receptor beta chains were read from a single sample in a study of T cell changes during pregnancy in multiple sclerosis. Libraries were prepared by immunoSEQ multiplex PCR; TCRdb keeps only in-frame clonotypes and omits some of them. The repertoire holds around 39,000 clones, with around 93% as singletons. Sequencing was performed on CD8+ T cells from peripheral blood mononuclear cells, taken before pregnancy. Receptor source: a female donor with multiple sclerosis, enrolled in a pregnancy study. CDR3s include the opening cysteine and the closing phenylalanine or tryptophan. The order of the fields is clone size, J gene, V gene, D gene, CDR3 protein, CDR3 DNA. The D gene is left open where the match is weak. Part of the rows lack a size; the others show once, few, many or a class for expanded clones.

NA	TRBJ2-7	TRBV5-5	TRBD1	CASSSGQGSYEQYF	TGTGCCAGCAGCTCCGGACAGGGATCCTACGAGCAGTACTTC
NA	TRBJ2-2	TRBV4-2	NA	CASSQATGPNTGELFF	TGTGCCAGCAGCCAAGCTACAGGCCCGAACACCGGGGAGCTGTTTTTT
once	TRBJ2-7	TRBV2	TRBD1	CASLDRVMEQYF	TGTGCCAGCCTAGACAGGGTTATGGAGCAGTACTTC
NA	TRBJ2-7	TRBV7-2	TRBD2	CASSLVSGVYEQYF	TGTGCCAGCAGCTTAGTGAGCGGGGTCTACGAGCAGTACTTC
NA	TRBJ2-3	TRBV27	NA	CASSFSSTDTQYF	TGTGCCAGCAGTTTTTCTAGCACAGATACGCAGTATTTT
NA	TRBJ2-1	TRBV7-6	NA	CASSRGGEQFF	TGTGCCAGCAGCAGGGGGGGTGAGCAGTTCTTC
NA	TRBJ1-5	TRBV27	NA	CASSVRGGESQPQHF	TGTGCCAGCAGTGTGCGGGGGGGAGAGAGTCAGCCCCAGCATTTT
NA	TRBJ2-1	TRBV19	NA	CASSISQFLYNEQFF	TGTGCCAGTAGTATATCACAGTTCCTCTACAATGAGCAGTTCTTC
NA	TRBJ1-1	TRBV4-1	TRBD1	CASSKMGDRDTEAFF	TGCGCCAGCAGCAAGATGGGAGACAGGGACACTGAAGCTTTCTTT
NA	TRBJ2-3	TRBV6-4	NA	CASSLHGERGDTQYF	TGTGCCAGCAGCCTCCATGGGGAGAGAGGGGATACGCAGTATTTT
NA	TRBJ2-1	TRBV28	TRBD2	CASSLIAGGVNEQFF	TGTGCCAGCAGTTTAATTGCGGGAGGGGTCAATGAGCAGTTCTTC
NA	TRBJ1-4	TRBV18	TRBD1	CASSPDRRGEKLFF	TGTGCCAGCTCACCGGACAGGAGGGGGGAAAAACTGTTTTTT
NA	TRBJ2-2	TRBV7-6	NA	CASSLASGTGELFF	TGTGCCAGCAGCTTAGCAAGCGGGACCGGGGAGCTGTTTTTT
NA	TRBJ2-1	TRBV5-1	TRBD1	CASSLDDRGRAYNEQFF	TGCGCCAGCAGCCTGGACGACAGGGGGCGTGCGTACAATGAGCAGTTCTTC
NA	TRBJ1-1	TRBV29-1	NA	CSVHLRDEAFF	TGCAGCGTCCACCTGCGGGATGAAGCTTTCTTT
NA	TRBJ1-2	TRBV6-5	TRBD1	CASRDRGTYGYTF	TGTGCCAGCAGGGACAGGGGAACCTATGGCTACACCTTC
NA	TRBJ1-1	TRBV7-9	NA	CASSFRDTEAFF	TGTGCCAGCAGCTTCAGGGACACTGAAGCTTTCTTT
once	TRBJ1-4	TRBV5-1	TRBD1	CASSLTGGRGNEKLFF	TGCGCCAGCAGCTTGACAGGGGGTCGCGGTAATGAAAAACTGTTTTTT
NA	TRBJ2-7	TRBV7-8	TRBD1	CASSLSDRTPRPSYEQYF	TGTGCCAGCAGCTTATCGGACAGGACCCCACGTCCCTCCTACGAGCAGTACTTC
NA	TRBJ2-5	TRBV7-9	NA	CASSSQETQYF	TGTGCCAGCAGCTCTCAAGAGACCCAGTACTTC
NA	TRBJ2-3	TRBV9	NA	CASKVGGSTDTQYF	TGTGCCAGCAAGGTGGGCGGGAGCACAGATACGCAGTATTTT
few	TRBJ1-2	TRBV4-1	TRBD1	CASSQSPRDRGPGYTF	TGCGCCAGCAGCCAATCCCCCCGGGACAGGGGGCCTGGCTACACCTTC
NA	TRBJ2-1	TRBV5-4	TRBD2	CASSLGLAGSYEQFF	TGTGCCAGCAGCTTGGGTCTAGCGGGATCCTATGAGCAGTTCTTC
NA	TRBJ2-5	TRBV2	TRBD1	CASYPGQGKETQYF	TGTGCCTCGTATCCCGGACAGGGGAAAGAGACCCAGTACTTC
NA	TRBJ1-1	TRBV7-8	TRBD1	CASSTWPGTGGRAFF	TGTGCCAGCAGCACGTGGCCCGGGACAGGGGGCAGAGCTTTCTTT
NA	TRBJ2-5	TRBV19	NA	CASSIQGERETQYF	TGTGCCAGTAGTATTCAAGGGGAAAGAGAGACCCAGTACTTC
NA	TRBJ2-5	TRBV11-2	TRBD2	CASSLSGPGLAGHQETQYF	TGTGCCAGCAGCTTGAGTGGGCCGGGACTAGCGGGCCACCAAGAGACCCAGTACTTC
NA	TRBJ2-5	TRBV27	TRBD2	CAAGGGGRETQYF	TGTGCAGCGGGGGGCGGGGGACGGGAGACCCAGTACTTC
few	TRBJ2-7	TRBV7-9	TRBD2	CASSPGLAEKEQYF	TGTGCCAGCAGCCCAGGACTAGCGGAAAAAGAGCAGTACTTC
NA	TRBJ1-1	TRBV13	NA	CASSLGRQTYTEAFF	TGTGCCAGCAGCTTAGGCCGACAGACTTACACTGAAGCTTTCTTT
NA	TRBJ2-1	TRBV9	NA	CASSPGPYNEQFF	TGTGCCAGCAGCCCAGGGCCTTACAATGAGCAGTTCTTC
once	TRBJ1-1	TRBV5-4	TRBD1	CASSLVGQGHEAFF	TGTGCCAGCAGCTTGGTGGGACAGGGGCATGAAGCTTTCTTT
NA	TRBJ2-5	TRBV5-4	NA	CARPQGTQETQYF	TGTGCCAGGCCCCAGGGGACACAAGAGACCCAGTACTTC
once	TRBJ2-7	TRBV9	TRBD2	CASSVSGGSGNEQYF	TGTGCCAGCAGCGTATCGGGGGGAAGTGGGAACGAGCAGTACTTC
NA	TRBJ1-1	TRBV30	NA	CAWSPPGGLNTEAFF	TGTGCCTGGAGTCCCCCCGGAGGTTTGAACACTGAAGCTTTCTTT
once	TRBJ1-3	TRBV2	NA	CASINPRESGNTIYF	TGTGCCAGCATCAACCCCCGAGAGTCTGGAAACACCATATATTTT
NA	TRBJ1-6	TRBV15	NA	CATSRDQGPSPLHF	TGTGCCACCAGCAGAGATCAGGGCCCCTCACCCCTCCACTTT
NA	TRBJ2-1	TRBV9	TRBD1	CASSEPRDRADSYNEQFF	TGTGCCAGCAGCGAACCTAGGGACAGGGCAGACTCCTACAATGAGCAGTTCTTC
NA	TRBJ2-5	TRBV7-9	TRBD2	CASSQNKLAGGGETQYF	TGTGCCAGCAGCCAAAACAAGCTAGCGGGGGGAGGAGAGACCCAGTACTTC
NA	TRBJ2-1	TRBV5-1	TRBD1	CASSLAGQGGSYNEQFF	TGCGCCAGCAGCTTGGCGGGACAGGGAGGCTCCTACAATGAGCAGTTCTTC
NA	TRBJ1-1	TRBV7-9	TRBD1	CASSRGQTNTEAFF	TGTGCCAGCAGCCGGGGACAGACGAACACTGAAGCTTTCTTT
NA	TRBJ2-7	TRBV7-9	NA	CASSLTPDTSYEQYF	TGTGCCAGCAGCTTAACGCCAGACACCTCCTACGAGCAGTACTTC
NA	TRBJ2-7	TRBV2	TRBD1	CASTLSGQGYEQYF	TGTGCCAGCACCCTTTCCGGACAGGGGTACGAGCAGTACTTC
NA	TRBJ1-2	TRBV4-2	NA	CASSQGPTANYYGYTF	TGTGCCAGCAGCCAAGGACCGACAGCGAACTATTATGGCTACACCTTC
few	TRBJ1-4	TRBV30	NA	CAARRPRNEKLFF	TGTGCCGCCCGCCGACCGAGGAATGAAAAACTGTTTTTT
NA	TRBJ2-1	TRBV2	TRBD2	CASTWGGEQFF	TGTGCCAGCACGTGGGGGGGAGAGCAGTTCTTC
once	TRBJ1-1	TRBV27	NA	CASSLGLNTEAFF	TGTGCCAGCAGTTTAGGCCTGAACACTGAAGCTTTCTTT
once	TRBJ1-1	TRBV19	NA	CASSLTENTEAFF	TGTGCCAGTAGTTTGACAGAGAACACTGAAGCTTTCTTT
NA	TRBJ2-7	TRBV28	TRBD1	CASRPTGTYEQYF	TGTGCCAGCAGGCCGACAGGGACCTACGAGCAGTACTTC
NA	TRBJ2-7	TRBV4-2	TRBD2	CASSQEETSGYEQYF	TGTGCCAGCAGCCAAGAGGAGACTAGCGGGTACGAGCAGTACTTC
NA	TRBJ2-3	TRBV5-1	TRBD2	CASSLTSGGRTDTQYF	TGCGCCAGCAGCTTGACTAGCGGGGGTCGCACAGATACGCAGTATTTT
NA	TRBJ2-1	TRBV29-1	NA	CSVEDWSGVNNEQFF	TGCAGCGTTGAAGATTGGTCAGGGGTTAACAATGAGCAGTTCTTC